Sequencing of this T cell receptor beta chain was carried out in a study of resident and recirculating memory T cells in vitiligo. The wider study: Epidermis came from shave biopsies of lesional and nonlesional sites, plus PBMCs. Study outcomes and limitations: Different lesions suggested infiltration by different T cell clones.

No change in lesions over the prior 6 months defined stable disease. Patients had to be free of confetti depigmentation, indicating active vitiligo. Trimming left V 4 bases short and J 3 bases short, with 16 bases between. The CDR3 loop spans 16 amino acids. Germline V gene sequence: CDR1 LNHDA, CDR2 SQIVND (reference sequence). Note on this clone: What it recognizes is unknown.

Repertoires were generated with immunoSEQ multiplex PCR, while TCRdb's copy carries only in-frame clones and drops some. The table shows around 70,000 clones, with approximately 91% occurring only once. This chain connects TRBV19 to TRBJ2-4, with D tentatively TRBD1 (5 bases). The sample taken for sequencing was blood. This receptor was obtained from a male donor with vitiligo. The CDR3 spells CASSTPTVNDKNIQYF. The CDR3 DNA sequence: TGTGCCAGTAGTACCCCGACAGTAAACGACAAAAACATTCAGTACTTC.